Presented here are 18 T cell receptor beta chains from one specimen sequenced in a study of blood T cell repertoires in COVID-19. Assay used: immunoSEQ multiplex PCR; TCRdb lists only in-frame clones, some missing. The table includes more than 300,000 clones, 90% detected once. Sequencing input: PBMCs or T cells enriched from blood (not recorded which). All receptors come from a woman younger than 45 who had been exposed to COVID-19.

This sequence joins TRBV7-2 and TRBJ2-7; the D is unclear. Trimming shortened V by 1 base and J by 2 bases, and 6 bases separated the two germline ends. Germline assignment: CDR1 SGHTA and CDR2 FQGNSA. The CDR3 sequence is 13 residues long. In DNA form, the CDR3 reads TGTGCCAGCAGCTTAGGAGGCCCCTACGAGCAGTACTTC. It translates to CASSLGGPYEQYF. Using reference TRBV7-2 and TRBJ2-7 for the parts outside the CDR3, the full variable domain is GAGVSQSPSNKVTEKGKDVELRCDPISGHTALYWYRQSLGQGLEFLIYFQGNSAPDKSGLPSDRFSAERTGGSVSTLTIQRTQQEDSAVYLCASSLGGPYEQYFGPGTRLTVT.

The J gene is TRBJ2-2, the V gene TRBV5-5; 9 bases agree with TRBD2. The CDR3 spans 15 residues. The V gene's germline CDR1 is SGHKS and CDR2 YYEKEE (reference sequence). V gave up 0 bases and J gave up 6 bases; unmatched junction bases: 3. CDR3 residues: CASSLVLAGSGELFF. In nucleotides, the CDR3 is TGTGCCAGCAGCTTGGTTCTAGCGGGGTCCGGGGAGCTGTTTTTT.

The rearrangement uses TRBV4-1 and TRBJ1-5; D is undetermined. The CDR3 is made up of 14 amino acids. The germline V gene has CDR1 MGHRA and CDR2 YSYEKL. Trimming left V 0 bases short and J 7 bases short, with 10 bases between. The CDR3: CASSQDRVPQPQHF. As DNA, the CDR3 is TGCGCCAGCAGCCAAGATAGAGTCCCACAGCCCCAGCATTTT.

This clone is a singleton in its sample. The chain uses TRBV11-3 and TRBJ2-4; 8 positions agree with TRBD1. The CDR3 sequence is 16 residues long. Trimming cost V 1 base and J 4 bases; bases outside gene matches: 6. CDR1 SGHNT and CDR2 YENEEA come from the germline V gene. This CDR3 is CASSLGYGTGKNIQYF. CDR3 in DNA: TGTGCCAGCAGCTTAGGTTACGGGACAGGAAAAAACATTCAGTACTTC.

The genes are TRBV5-6 and TRBJ1-5; no clear D. Germline loops: CDR1 SGHDT, CDR2 YYEEEE. V was trimmed by 6 bases and J by 2 bases, leaving 15 bases between them. The CDR3 totals 15 residues. The CDR3 sequence: CASTRGGIRNQPQHF. The CDR3 nucleotides read TGTGCCAGCACACGAGGAGGAATACGCAATCAGCCCCAGCATTTT. The whole variable domain, filled in from reference TRBV5-6 and TRBJ1-5, reads DAGVTQSPTHLIKTRGQQVTLRCSPKSGHDTVSWYQQALGQGPQFIFQYYEEEERQRGNFPDRFSGHQFPNYSSELNVNALLLGDSALYLCASTRGGIRNQPQHFGDGTRLSIL.

The J gene is TRBJ1-1, the V gene TRBV6-2 or TRBV6-3, with D tentatively TRBD1 (5 bases). There are 17 residues in the CDR3. Trimming removed 0 bases at V and 0 bases at J, with 14 bases between. Germline V CDR1 and CDR2: MNHEY, SVGEGT. The CDR3 is CASSYSSRDVVNTEAFF. The CDR3 coding sequence is TGTGCCAGCAGTTACTCATCCAGGGATGTCGTGAACACTGAAGCTTTCTTT.

This sequence joins TRBV5-8 and TRBJ2-1, with 9 bases that match TRBD2. Germline values: CDR1 SGHTS, CDR2 YDEGEE. This CDR3 has 16 residues. Trimming at V came to 3 bases and at J to 5 bases, leaving 9 bases not matched to a gene. Written as DNA, the CDR3 is TGTGCCAGCAGCTGGCTAGCGGGGAGACTTAACAATGAGCAGTTCTTC. Translated, it gives CASSWLAGRLNNEQFF. Complete variable domain (other parts from reference TRBV5-8 and TRBJ2-1): EAGVTQSPTHLIKTRGQQATLRCSPISGHTSVYWYQQALGLGLQFLLWYDEGEERNRGNFPPRFSGRQFPNYSSELNVNALELEDSALYLCASSWLAGRLNNEQFFGPGTRLTVL.

This sequence joins TRBV2 and TRBJ2-1; 7 bases line up with TRBD2. The CDR3 totals 13 residues. Trimming removed 5 bases from V and 7 bases from J; junction bases left unmatched: 5. Germline V gene sequence: CDR1 SNHLY, CDR2 FYNNEI. The DNA for the CDR3 is TGTGCCAGCAGTCCCGGGGGGATTAATGAGCAGTTCTTC. This translates into CASSPGGINEQFF.

The gene calls are TRBV5-1 and TRBJ1-1; the D is unclear. Trimming took off 0 bases at V and 2 bases at J, with 11 bases between the two ends. The germline CDR1 and CDR2 sequences are SGHRS and YFSETQ. The CDR3 has 15 amino acids. Here the CDR3 DNA reads TGCGCCAGCAGCTTGGGAGGAAGTCGAAACACTGAAGCTTTCTTT. Translation gives CASSLGGSRNTEAFF.

CDR3 bases: TGTGCCACCAGCAGAGAGGGCAGGGGTATCGACGGCTACACCTTC. It is translated as CATSREGRGIDGYTF. This rearrangement joins TRBV15 to TRBJ1-2; TRBD1 is a possible D gene (6 bases). Trimming shortened V by 0 bases and J by 8 bases, and 16 bases separated the two germline ends. CDR3 length equals 15 residues. CDR1 LNHNV and CDR2 YYDKDF come from the germline V gene (reference sequence).

The CDR3 nucleotides are TGTGCCAGCAGCTCGAATGACAGGACTGGCGGCTACACCTTC. Protein: CASSSNDRTGGYTF. This chain uses TRBV11-2 with TRBJ1-2; a possible D gene is TRBD1 (6 bases). CDR3 size: 14 residues. Between the trimmed V and J ends, which lost 4 bases and 8 bases, there was a span of 17 bases. Germline CDR1 reads SGHAT; CDR2 reads FQNNGV. Combining the CDR3 with reference TRBV11-2 and TRBJ1-2 gives the whole variable domain EAGVAQSPRYKIIEKRQSVAFWCNPISGHATLYWYQQILGQGPKLLIQFQNNGVVDDSQLPKDRFSAERLKGVDSTLKIQPAKLEDSAVYLCASSSNDRTGGYTFGSGTRLTVV.

The J gene is TRBJ1-5, the V gene TRBV6-1, with D tentatively TRBD1 (6 bases). Germline V gives CDR1 MNHNS, CDR2 SASEGT. The CDR3 spans 16 residues. Trimming took 2 bases from V and 0 from J, leaving 11 bases between them. In nucleotides, the CDR3 is TGTGCCAGCAGTGAACTGGACAGATATAGCAATCAGCCCCAGCATTTT. Translated: CASSELDRYSNQPQHF.

This chain joins TRBV5-1 and TRBJ1-6; D ambiguous. Deletions cut 0 bases from V and 4 bases from J, with 14 bases between. The germline V gene has CDR1 SGHRS and CDR2 YFSETQ. The CDR3 contains 17 residues. The CDR3 nucleotides are TGCGCCAGCAGCTTGGGGTTTCGCCGGGTTTATAATTCACCCCTCCACTTT. Protein product: CASSLGFRRVYNSPLHF.

This clone was seen a few times. The rearrangement uses TRBV19 and TRBJ1-1; D gene uncertain. Per the germline V gene, CDR1 is LNHDA and CDR2 is SQIVND (reference sequence). This CDR3 comprises 15 residues. Trimming shortened V by 8 bases and J by 0 bases, and 16 bases separated the two germline ends. CDR3 in amino acids: CASSQREDLNTEAFF. CDR3 in DNA: TGTGCCAGTTCCCAGAGGGAGGACCTGAACACTGAAGCTTTCTTT.

This clone came up once. CDR3 residues: CSVEGDTAYEQYF. The DNA of the CDR3 is TGCAGCGTTGAAGGGGACACAGCCTACGAGCAGTACTTC. The J gene is TRBJ2-7, the V gene TRBV29-1, with D possibly TRBD1 on 6 matching bases. This CDR3 has 13 amino acids. The ends were cut back, 1 base at V and 2 bases at J, with 9 bases in the middle. In germline, CDR1 is SQVTM, CDR2 ANQGSEA.

The chain is built from TRBV7-8 and TRBJ1-4, with 10 nucleotides matching TRBD1. The germline V gene has CDR1 SGHVS and CDR2 FQNEAQ. The ends lost 5 bases at V and 11 bases at J; junction bases unmatched: 11. CDR3 length equals 15 residues. This CDR3 is CASSGMHGTGDKLFF. CDR3 nucleotide sequence: TGTGCCAGCAGCGGGATGCATGGGACAGGGGACAAACTGTTTTTT.

The chain combines TRBV9 with TRBJ1-6, with TRBD1 matching over 7 bases. Germline CDR1 reads SGDLS; CDR2 reads YYNGEE. This CDR3 is 15 amino acids long. With V trimmed by 4 bases and J by 6 bases, 7 bases remained unmatched. CDR3 nucleotide sequence: TGTGCCAGCAGCCTGAGGAGGGACAGTAATTCACCCCTCCACTTT. Protein sequence: CASSLRRDSNSPLHF.

This clone was counted once. The rearrangement joins TRBV11-1 to TRBJ1-1; TRBD1 might be the D (6 bases). Trimming cost V 0 bases and J 5 bases, with 10 bases left between them. Germline CDR1 is SGHAT and CDR2 is FQDESV (reference sequence). This CDR3 comprises 14 residues. In DNA form, the CDR3 reads TGTGCCAGCAGCTTAGCGGGGGCTGAAACTGAAGCTTTCTTT. Its translation is CASSLAGAETEAFF. Using reference TRBV11-1 and TRBJ1-1 for the parts outside the CDR3, the full variable domain is EAEVAQSPRYKITEKSQAVAFWCDPISGHATLYWYRQILGQGPELLVQFQDESVVDDSQLPKDRFSAERLKGVDSTLKIQPAELGDSAMYLCASSLAGAETEAFFGQGTRLTVV.